Listed below are T cell receptor beta chains from one sample, sequenced in a study of T-cell reconstitution after alpha-beta-depleted transplantation in children. Using its own MiXCR run on the PCR reads, TCRdb lists one record per CDR3 protein. This table has about 540,000 distinct CDR3 sequences, 27% appearing once. The sample in question was PBMCs, obtained before TCRalphabeta/CD19-depleted stem cell transplant. These receptors came from a boy less than two years old with Wiskott-Aldrich syndrome, due to receive a stem cell transplant. Each CDR3 is given with its conserved first and last residue. A D gene is named only where the DNA matches it firmly. Clone size is stated in some rows and not others, as once, few, many or a class when expanded.

TRBJ2-5 | - | - | TRBV5-1 | TGCGCCAGCAGCTTTTTGCTCGGTAGCCTCCAAGAGACCCAGTACTTC | CASSFLLGSLQETQYF
TRBJ2-2 | - | - | TRBV11-2 | TGTGCCAGCAGGTTTACGGGGCCCTCGAACACCGGGGAGCTGTTTTTT | CASRFTGPSNTGELFF
TRBJ1-1 | - | TRBD1 | TRBV7-9 | TGTGCCAGCAGCGCCCGGACAGGGCTGCTTGAAGCTTTCTTT | CASSARTGLLEAFF
TRBJ1-1 | - | - | TRBV5-1 | TGCGCCAGCAGCTTGGTGGTCAGTGAGAACACTGAAGCTTTCTTT | CASSLVVSENTEAFF
TRBJ1-6 | - | - | TRBV12-3/TRBV12-4 | TGTGCCAGCAGTTCGGACGTTGATGTCGTTTCACCCCTCCACTTT | CASSSDVDVVSPLHF
TRBJ2-1 | - | TRBD2 | TRBV7-3 | TGTGCCAGCAGCTTATGGTCTAGCGGGACATACAATGAGCAGTTCTTC | CASSLWSSGTYNEQFF
TRBJ2-1 | - | - | TRBV20-1 | TGCAGTGCTAGCACTCGATACAATGAGCAGTTCTTC | CSASTRYNEQFF
TRBJ1-1 | few | - | TRBV7-6 | TGTGCCAGCAGCTTAGGGCAGCGACTGAACACTGAAGCTTTCTTT | CASSLGQRLNTEAFF
TRBJ2-1 | few | TRBD1 | TRBV10-1 | TGCGCCAGCAGTGATTTTGGACAGGGGTCGCCTGAGCAGTTCTTC | CASSDFGQGSPEQFF
TRBJ1-2 | - | TRBD1 | TRBV20-1 | TGCAGTGCGAGACAGGGGGAAGGCGGCTACACCTTC | CSARQGEGGYTF
TRBJ1-5 | - | TRBD1 | TRBV4-1 | TGCGCCAGCAGCCAAGAAAATGTGGGACAGAGAGCCCAGCATTTT | CASSQENVGQRAQHF
TRBJ2-2 | - | TRBD2 | TRBV20-1 | TGCAGTGCAAAAACTAGCGGGAGGGACACCGGGGAGCTGTTTTTT | CSAKTSGRDTGELFF
TRBJ2-1 | - | - | TRBV12-3/TRBV12-4 | TGTGCCAGCAGTTTAGGGGGTAGCCCAGCCTACAATGAGCAGTTCTTC | CASSLGGSPAYNEQFF
TRBJ2-7 | - | TRBD1 | TRBV11-2 | TGTGCCAGCAGCTTCCCCCCCGGACAGGGGGCCGCGTACGAGCAGTACTTC | CASSFPPGQGAAYEQYF
TRBJ2-3 | - | TRBD2 | TRBV5-1 | TGCGCCAGCAGCGCACTGACTAGCGGGAGTGGCACAGATACGCAGTATTTT | CASSALTSGSGTDTQYF
TRBJ2-3 | - | - | TRBV12-3/TRBV12-4 | TGTGCCAGCAGTTTAGCTGAAGCAGATACGCAGTATTTT | CASSLAEADTQYF
TRBJ2-2 | - | - | TRBV6-5 | TGTGCCAGCAGTTACTCGGGACATGCGAACACCGGGGAGCTGTTTTTT | CASSYSGHANTGELFF
TRBJ2-7 | few | - | TRBV10-2 | TGCGCCAGCAGTGAGAGCCCTGATGGGGAGCAGTACTTC | CASSESPDGEQYF
TRBJ1-6 | few | TRBD1 | TRBV5-6 | TGTGCCAGCAGCTTGGGACAGGGGGCTTCACCCCTCCACTTT | CASSLGQGASPLHF
TRBJ2-7 | - | TRBD2 | TRBV11-2 | TGTGCCAGCAGCTTTTGGGGCGGGAGGGATCTCTCCTACGAGCAGTACTTC | CASSFWGGRDLSYEQYF
TRBJ1-2 | few | TRBD1 | TRBV7-2 | TGTGCCAGCAGCCCGACAGGGCATGGCTACACCTTC | CASSPTGHGYTF
TRBJ2-7 | - | TRBD2 | TRBV6-1 | TGTGCCAGCAGTGAGACTAGCGGGGTTCTCTACGAGCAGTACTTC | CASSETSGVLYEQYF
TRBJ2-7 | few | - | TRBV5-1 | TGCGCCAGCAGCTTTTCAGGGTGGAACGAGCAGTACTTC | CASSFSGWNEQYF
TRBJ1-4 | - | - | TRBV7-6 | TGTGCCAGCAGCTTTAGGGCAGGGCTTGGAGGGAAACTGTTTTTT | CASSFRAGLGGKLFF
TRBJ2-2 | - | TRBD1 | TRBV12-3/TRBV12-4 | TGTGCCAGCAGTTTGGATAACAGGGGGCCCGGGGAGCTGTTTTTT | CASSLDNRGPGELFF
TRBJ2-3 | few | - | TRBV7-2 | TGTGCCAGCAGCCTACGGGGAGGCGGGGGCACAGATACGCAGTATTTT | CASSLRGGGGTDTQYF
TRBJ1-2 | - | TRBD1 | TRBV5-1 | TGCGCCAGCAGCTTGGACAGGGGGTTTGGTAACTATGGCTACACCTTC | CASSLDRGFGNYGYTF
TRBJ1-6 | - | - | TRBV29-1 | TGCAGCGTCCAAAAGTCCTATAATTCACCCCTCCACTTT | CSVQKSYNSPLHF
TRBJ2-7 | few | - | TRBV5-1 | TGCGCCAGCAGCCCCACCGGACGGGGAGTCAACTACGAGCAGTACTTC | CASSPTGRGVNYEQYF
TRBJ2-5 | many | TRBD2 | TRBV10-3 | TGTGCCATCAGTGACGCGGGACTAGGACAAGAGACCCAGTACTTC | CAISDAGLGQETQYF
TRBJ2-2 | - | - | TRBV11-2 | TGTGCCAGCAGCGTGGTTGGGATCGACACCGGGGAGCTGTTTTTT | CASSVVGIDTGELFF
TRBJ1-3 | many | - | TRBV12-3/TRBV12-4 | TGTGCCAGCAGTTACTCTGGAAACACCATATATTTT | CASSYSGNTIYF
TRBJ1-4 | - | TRBD1 | TRBV7-2 | TGTGCCAGCAGCAGGGACAGTGAAAAACTGTTTTTT | CASSRDSEKLFF
TRBJ2-1 | - | - | TRBV4-1 | TGCGCCAGCAGCCAAGTTGAAGGAGGGCCCTATGAGCAGTTCTTC | CASSQVEGGPYEQFF
TRBJ2-1 | few | - | TRBV5-1 | TGCGCCAGCAGCTTGACAGGGGTAGGAGCGGGTGAGCAGTTCTTC | CASSLTGVGAGEQFF
TRBJ1-1 | few | TRBD1 | TRBV27 | TGTGCCAGCAGTTTATCCCTAGGGACAGTGAACACTGAAGCTTTCTTT | CASSLSLGTVNTEAFF
TRBJ1-4 | few | - | TRBV21-1 | TGTGCCAGCGGGTTGGGTGCAACTAATGAAAAACTGTTTTTT | CASGLGATNEKLFF
TRBJ1-5 | - | - | TRBV5-1 | TGCGCCAGCAGCCCCGTGGGGGGGCGCGGTCAGCCCCAGCATTTT | CASSPVGGRGQPQHF
TRBJ2-5 | - | - | TRBV20-1 | TGCAGTGCTAATAAGAGGGGTGGGACCCAGTACTTC | CSANKRGGTQYF
TRBJ2-3 | - | - | TRBV11-2 | TGTGCCAGCAGGCCCGAGATGTCAGATACGCAGTATTTT | CASRPEMSDTQYF
TRBJ1-6 | - | - | TRBV4-2 | TGTGCCAGCAGCCAAGTAGTAGGATCACCCCTCCACTTT | CASSQVVGSPLHF
TRBJ2-7 | - | - | TRBV5-1 | TGCGCCAGCAGCTCGTCGGGACGGACCTACGAGCAGTACTTC | CASSSSGRTYEQYF
TRBJ2-1 | few | - | TRBV5-1 | TGCGCCAGCAGCTTGGTCCCCGGGACTTTCTACAATGAGCAGTTCTTC | CASSLVPGTFYNEQFF
TRBJ1-2 | - | - | TRBV30 | TGTGCCTGGAGTAAGCAGAACTATGGCTACACCTTC | CAWSKQNYGYTF
TRBJ2-7 | - | TRBD2 | TRBV27 | TGTGCCAGCAGTATCTTTAGCGGGGGAGGCTCCTACGAGCAGTACTTC | CASSIFSGGGSYEQYF